This is a list of T cell receptor beta chains from one sample in a study of cytomegalovirus exposure and HLA in healthy donors. Sequencing was performed with immunoSEQ multiplex PCR; in TCRdb, only in-frame clones are kept and a portion is missing. The top ten hold around 1.7% of the sample, which has about 64,000 clones, around 89% seen once. The sample comprised PBMCs. The receptors here all came from a woman under 30 in good health and CMV-seronegative. CDR3s include the opening cysteine and the closing phenylalanine or tryptophan. The D gene is left open where the match is weak. Clone size appears in some rows only: once, few, many, or a class for an expanded clone.

clone_size,j_call,d_call,v_call,cdr3_aa,cdr3_nt
.,TRBJ1-2,.,TRBV19,CASSIQGGPNYGYTF,TGTGCCAGTAGTATCCAGGGAGGGCCTAACTATGGCTACACCTTC
.,TRBJ1-5,TRBD1,TRBV27,CASSFVGTGLQPQHF,TGTGCCAGCAGTTTTGTTGGGACAGGTCTTCAGCCCCAGCATTTT
once,TRBJ2-5,TRBD2,TRBV15,CATSRLAGGRETQYF,TGTGCCACCAGCAGACTAGCGGGGGGGCGGGAGACCCAGTACTTC
.,TRBJ2-1,TRBD2,TRBV7-8,CASSTAGGSDEQFF,TGTGCCAGCAGTACAGCGGGAGGTTCGGATGAGCAGTTCTTC
.,TRBJ1-1,.,TRBV9,CASSVFSQVGNTEAFF,TGTGCCAGCAGCGTTTTCTCACAGGTGGGGAACACTGAAGCTTTCTTT
.,TRBJ1-3,TRBD1,TRBV4-2,CASSQDRAGQGTGNTIYF,TGTGCCAGCAGCCAAGATCGGGCGGGACAGGGAACCGGAAACACCATATATTTT
few,TRBJ2-7,TRBD2,TRBV9,CASSVGLAGVNYEQYF,TGTGCCAGCAGCGTAGGACTAGCGGGAGTCAATTACGAGCAGTACTTC
.,TRBJ2-2,TRBD1,TRBV7-8,CASSSQGVNTGELFF,TGTGCCAGCAGCTCTCAGGGGGTGAACACCGGGGAGCTGTTTTTT
.,TRBJ1-2,.,TRBV2,CASSFRTETYYGYTF,TGTGCCAGCAGTTTCCGGACAGAAACTTACTATGGCTACACCTTC
few,TRBJ2-3,.,TRBV2,CASSPGLRTDTQYF,TGTGCCAGCAGCCCGGGACTCCGCACAGATACGCAGTATTTT
.,TRBJ2-1,TRBD2,TRBV29-1,CSVESASGQRRGEIF,TGCAGCGTTGAATCGGCTAGCGGGCAACGCAGAGGGGAGATCTTC
.,TRBJ1-2,TRBD1,TRBV18,CASSPTGGDYGYTF,TGTGCCAGCTCACCCACAGGGGGCGACTATGGCTACACCTTC
once,TRBJ2-1,TRBD2,TRBV4-1,CASSQHPLAGLSSYNEQFF,TGCGCCAGCAGCCAACATCCCTTAGCGGGCCTAAGCTCCTACAATGAGCAGTTCTTC
.,TRBJ2-5,.,TRBV21-1,CASSNTGIQETQYF,TGTGCCAGCAGCAACACAGGAATACAAGAGACCCAGTACTTC
.,TRBJ2-7,TRBD2,TRBV4-1,CASSRPGTSTVEQYF,TGCGCCAGCAGCCGCCCCGGGACTAGCACGGTCGAGCAGTACTTC
.,TRBJ1-5,TRBD1,TRBV28,CASSNPGTGFNQPQHF,TGTGCCAGCAGTAACCCCGGGACAGGCTTCAATCAGCCCCAGCATTTT
.,TRBJ2-1,TRBD2,TRBV13,CASSLGLAGGDEQFF,TGTGCCAGCAGCTTAGGACTAGCGGGGGGTGATGAGCAGTTCTTC
.,TRBJ2-3,.,TRBV19,CASRLMGRGGTDTQYF,TGTGCCAGTAGATTGATGGGGCGGGGCGGCACAGATACGCAGTATTTT
.,TRBJ1-5,.,TRBV6-5,CASSYSSDQPQHF,TGTGCCAGCAGTTACTCGTCGGATCAGCCCCAGCATTTT
.,TRBJ2-7,TRBD2,TRBV19,CASSYTSGGSYEQYF,TGTGCCAGTAGTTACACTAGCGGGGGCTCCTACGAGCAGTACTTC
.,TRBJ2-5,TRBD1,TRBV29-1,CSVDPNRGQETQYF,TGCAGCGTCGACCCTAACAGGGGTCAAGAGACCCAGTACTTC
.,TRBJ2-3,.,TRBV7-9,CASSPQAQISTDTQYF,TGTGCCAGCAGTCCCCAGGCACAGATTAGCACAGATACGCAGTATTTT
.,TRBJ1-1,TRBD1,TRBV5-4,CASSETGVGTEAFF,TGTGCCAGCAGCGAAACAGGGGTCGGAACTGAAGCTTTCTTT